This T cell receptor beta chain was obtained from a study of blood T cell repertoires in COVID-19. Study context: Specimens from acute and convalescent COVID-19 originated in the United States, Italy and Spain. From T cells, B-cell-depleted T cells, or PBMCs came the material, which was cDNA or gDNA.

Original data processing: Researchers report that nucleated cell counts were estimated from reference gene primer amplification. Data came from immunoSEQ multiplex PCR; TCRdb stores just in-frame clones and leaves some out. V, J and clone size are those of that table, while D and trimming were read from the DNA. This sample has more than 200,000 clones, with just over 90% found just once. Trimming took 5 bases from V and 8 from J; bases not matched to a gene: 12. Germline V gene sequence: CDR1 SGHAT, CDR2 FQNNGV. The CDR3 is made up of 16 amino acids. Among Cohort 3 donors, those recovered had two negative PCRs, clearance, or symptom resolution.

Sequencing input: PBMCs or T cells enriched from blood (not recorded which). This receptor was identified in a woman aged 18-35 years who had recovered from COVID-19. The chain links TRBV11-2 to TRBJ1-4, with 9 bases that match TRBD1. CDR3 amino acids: CASSDSSRTGDEKLFF. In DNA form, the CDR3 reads TGTGCCAGCAGCGACTCCAGCAGGACAGGGGACGAAAAACTGTTTTTT.